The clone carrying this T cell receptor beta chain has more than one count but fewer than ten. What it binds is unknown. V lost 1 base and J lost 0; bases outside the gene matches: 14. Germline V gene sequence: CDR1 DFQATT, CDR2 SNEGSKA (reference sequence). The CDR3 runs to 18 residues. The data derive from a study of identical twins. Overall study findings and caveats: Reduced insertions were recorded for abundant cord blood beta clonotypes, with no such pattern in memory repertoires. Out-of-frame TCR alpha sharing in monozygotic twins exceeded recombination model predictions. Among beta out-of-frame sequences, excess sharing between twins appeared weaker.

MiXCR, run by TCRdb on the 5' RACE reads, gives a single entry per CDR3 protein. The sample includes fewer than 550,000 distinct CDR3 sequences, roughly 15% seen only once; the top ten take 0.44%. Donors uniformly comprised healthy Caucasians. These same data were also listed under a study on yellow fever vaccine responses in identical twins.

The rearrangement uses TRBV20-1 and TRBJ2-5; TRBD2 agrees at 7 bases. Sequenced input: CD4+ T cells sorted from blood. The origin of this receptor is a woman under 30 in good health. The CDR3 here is CSARAISLFLADQETQYF. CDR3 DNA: TGCAGTGCTAGAGCCATTTCGTTGTTTCTAGCGGACCAAGAGACCCAGTACTTC.